These T cell receptor beta chains were read from a single sample in a study of shared clonotypes between healthy human individuals. The table came from immunoSEQ multiplex PCR; TCRdb's copy has only in-frame clones and leaves some out. The data show some 350,000 clones, about 74% seen once. The sequenced material came from memory CD4+ T cells sorted from blood. These receptors all stem from a man under 40 in good health. Each CDR3 is given without its conserved first and last residue. The order of the fields is clone size, V gene, D gene, CDR3 protein. D genes are given only for firm matches. The size entry is marked missing in some rows and otherwise reads once, few, many or a size class.

few TRBV5-1 . ASSLYRGKGTDTQY
once TRBV5-1 TRBD1 ASSLGGGQGMGNTEAF
once TRBV6-6 . VSRDRLNTEAF
. TRBV21-1 . ASSVRDRMSSYNEQF
. TRBV6-5 . ASSYSPWGEQY
. TRBV18 TRBD1 ASTQTGSTDTQY
. TRBV5-4 . ASSDPWGTTDTQY
many TRBV6-6 . ASSRTLPTDTQY
. TRBV5-4 TRBD1 ASSLGGQGVGREQY
few TRBV6-1 . ASSEAGNTIY
. TRBV5-1 . ASSFGPEQF
. TRBV28 . ASSWTHNEQF
. TRBV11-2 . ASSLGRREETQY
. TRBV6-5 . ASSQYGFQPQH
. TRBV6-6 . ASSEPPSEETQY